Shown below are 6 T cell receptor beta chains from a single sample sequenced in a study of T cells in Graves' hyperthyroidism and ophthalmopathy. RNA transcripts provided the source from which TCR beta CDR3 regions were amplified. During a first-round RT-PCR of the TCR CDR3, the HTBI primer set was used. MiXCR was run by TCRdb on the multiplex PCR reads, yielding one entry per CDR3 protein. This sample yields 550,000 to 600,000 distinct CDR3 sequences, of which roughly 17% are seen a single time; about 18% belongs to the top ten. Sample: blood. These receptors were taken from a woman younger than 35 with Graves' hyperthyroidism.

A word on this clonotype: One base away lies a much larger clone, so this may be a sequencing read error. V gene TRBV10-2 combines with J gene TRBJ1-2; D gene uncertain. Per the germline V gene, CDR1 is WSHSY and CDR2 is SAAADI. The CDR3 runs 17 residues. DNA of the CDR3: TGCGCCAGCCGTGATCCCTCGACATACCGGGAAATGCAGGGCTACACCTTC. Protein product: CASRDPSTYREMQGYTF.

This clonotype came up a few times. The V and J genes are TRBV2 and TRBJ2-7; D may match TRBD1 or TRBD2 (5 bases each). Trimming removed 4 bases at V and 2 bases at J, with 6 bases between. Germline CDR1 reads SNHLY; CDR2 reads FYNNEI. CDR3 length equals 12 residues. The CDR3 DNA follows: TGTGCCAGCAGTGGGGACGCCTACGAGCAGTACTTC. Translation: CASSGDAYEQYF.

The chain employs TRBV24-1 and TRBJ2-5, with D perhaps assigned TRBD1 or TRBD2 (7 bases each). The germline V and J ends were trimmed by 5 bases and 5 bases, with 14 bases remaining between them. The CDR3 is 14 residues long. Germline CDR1 KGHDR, CDR2 SFDVKD. CDR3 in amino acids: CATSAGTAGETQYF. CDR3 DNA: TGTGCCACCAGTGCCGGGACAGCGGGGGAGACCCAGTACTTC.

This chain links TRBV9 with TRBJ2-2, with 7 bases fitting TRBD1. This CDR3 has 15 amino acids. V was pared by 4 bases and J by 3 bases, with 6 bases of the junction left unmatched. The germline V gene encodes CDR1 SGDLS and CDR2 YYNGEE. The CDR3 region has the DNA TGTGCCAGCAGCCTCAGAGGGACAGACACCGGGGAGCTGTTTTTT. Amino acid sequence: CASSLRGTDTGELFF.

Turning to this clonotype: One end of the junction is discordant with germline, which a read error may explain. The rearrangement joins TRBV11-1 to TRBJ2-7; a possible D gene is TRBD1 (5 bases). CDR3 size: 14 residues. Germline V CDR1 and CDR2: SGHAT, FQDESV (reference sequence). The CDR3 protein is CVSSLGTGSYEQYF. The CDR3 DNA reads TGTGTCAGCAGCTTAGGTACAGGCTCCTACGAGCAGTACTTC.

Many counts were recorded for this clonotype. The chain links TRBV28 to TRBJ2-1; 14 bases are shared with TRBD2. V lost 4 bases, J lost 8 bases, and 7 bases stayed unmatched. Germline lookup yields CDR1 MDHEN and CDR2 SYDVKM. The CDR3 runs 16 residues. CDR3 nucleotide sequence: TGTGCCAGCAGTTCGGGACTAGCGGGAGTAGGCGATGAGCAGTTCTTC. Amino acid sequence: CASSSGLAGVGDEQFF. Looking up the rest from reference TRBV28 and TRBJ2-1 gives the full variable domain: DVKVTQSSRYLVKRTGEKVFLECVQDMDHENMFWYRQDPGLGLRLIYFSYDVKMKEKGDIPEGYSVSREKKERFSLILESASTNQTSMYLCASSSGLAGVGDEQFFGPGTRLTVL.